The 29 T cell receptor beta chains below come from one sample, sequenced in a study of blood T cell repertoires in COVID-19. Using immunoSEQ multiplex PCR, the repertoire was profiled, and TCRdb retains in-frame clones only, with some absent. The sample has roughly 260,000 clones; about 87% are singletons. Material for sequencing was peripheral blood. Receptors were obtained from a woman aged 45 to 65 with acute or convalescent COVID-19.

A few counts support this clone. The J gene is TRBJ2-5, the V gene TRBV4-1, with a weak D call TRBD2 (5 bases). This CDR3 spans 14 amino acids. V was pared by 8 bases and J by 1 base, with 14 bases between. Germline V gene sequence: CDR1 MGHRA, CDR2 YSYEKL. CDR3 in amino acids: CASGWGDTQETQYF. The CDR3 nucleotides read TGCGCCAGCGGGTGGGGAGATACCCAAGAGACCCAGTACTTC.

V is TRBV6-6 and J is TRBJ1-1, with D hard to call. The CDR3 sequence is 14 residues long. The germline CDR1 and CDR2 sequences are MNHNY and SVGAGI (reference sequence). V lost 3 bases and J lost 5, with 13 bases in between. CDR3 in DNA: TGTGCCAGCAGTTATCTGGGGAGAGGGACTGAAGCTTTCTTT. Its protein product is CASSYLGRGTEAFF.

The gene calls are TRBV11-2 and TRBJ1-2; 8 bases are shared with TRBD1. Germline loops: CDR1 SGHAT, CDR2 FQNNGV. V lost 1 base to trimming and J lost 2 bases; unmatched junction nucleotides: 6. This CDR3 has 16 residues. The CDR3 DNA sequence: TGTGCCAGCAGCTTAGGTGGGACAGGCAAGAACTATGGCTACACCTTC. Translated: CASSLGGTGKNYGYTF.

This clone was observed a handful of times. The rearrangement joins TRBV10-3 to TRBJ2-1; D gene unclear. Trimming removed 5 bases at V and 4 bases at J, with 3 bases between. The CDR3 runs to 11 residues. Germline values: CDR1 ENHRY, CDR2 SYGVKD. CDR3 amino acids: CAISTYNEQFF. CDR3 bases: TGTGCCATCAGTACTTACAATGAGCAGTTCTTC.

The chain uses TRBV5-4 and TRBJ1-5; maybe TRBD1 (6 bases). V was trimmed by 4 bases and J by 1 base, leaving 12 bases between them. Germline V gene data show CDR1 as SGHNT and CDR2 as YYREEE (reference sequence). This CDR3 has 15 amino acids. CDR3 in amino acids: CASSTGGASNQPQHF. The CDR3 DNA sequence: TGTGCCAGCAGCACGGGGGGGGCGAGCAATCAGCCCCAGCATTTT. The full variable domain, its missing parts supplied by reference TRBV5-4 and TRBJ1-5, is ETGVTQSPTHLIKTRGQQVTLRCSSQSGHNTVSWYQQALGQGPQFIFQYYREEENGRGNFPPRFSGLQFPNYSSELNVNALELDDSALYLCASSTGGASNQPQHFGDGTRLSIL.

The rearrangement uses TRBV27 and TRBJ1-2; D might be TRBD1 (6 bases). CDR1 MNHEY and CDR2 SMNVEV come from the germline V gene (reference sequence). Trimming took 6 bases from V and 4 from J, leaving 15 bases between them. The CDR3 totals 14 residues. The CDR3 sequence is CASRPWDTFYGYTF. For the CDR3, the DNA is TGTGCCAGCAGACCTTGGGACACCTTCTATGGCTACACCTTC.

The rearrangement uses TRBV11-3 and TRBJ1-1, with D perhaps matching TRBD1 (5 bases). This CDR3 contains 13 residues. Trimming took off 5 bases at V and 3 bases at J, with 10 bases between the two ends. From germline, CDR1 is SGHNT and CDR2 YENEEA. This CDR3 reads CASSPDTDTEAFF. The CDR3 DNA sequence: TGTGCCAGCAGCCCGGACACGGACACTGAAGCTTTCTTT. The full variable domain, rest sourced from reference TRBV11-3 and TRBJ1-1, is EAGVVQSPRYKIIEKKQPVAFWCNPISGHNTLYWYLQNLGQGPELLIRYENEEAVDDSQLPKDRFSAERLKGVDSTLKIQPAELGDSAVYLCASSPDTDTEAFFGQGTRLTVV.

Note on this clone: The junction differs from germline at one of its ends, possibly a read error. The chain carries TRBV23-1 and TRBJ2-7; TRBD1 aligns across 7 bases. TRBV23-1 is given ORF status, its function remaining uncertain. This CDR3 has 19 amino acids. CDR3 sequence: CASTQGPGQRTGVSYEQYF. The CDR3 bases are TGCGCCAGCACTCAAGGGCCCGGGCAACGAACAGGGGTGAGCTACGAGCAGTACTTC.

The chain links TRBV28 to TRBJ1-5, with 10 bases that match TRBD1. Germline CDR1 is MDHEN and CDR2 is SYDVKM. The CDR3 has 16 residues. Trimming cost V 5 bases and J 9 bases; bases outside gene matches: 13. The CDR3 sequence: CASSPAGTGARGPQHF. The CDR3 bases are TGTGCCAGCAGTCCGGCCGGGACAGGGGCCAGGGGGCCCCAGCATTTT. Together with reference TRBV28 and TRBJ1-5, the CDR3 gives the full variable domain: DVKVTQSSRYLVKRTGEKVFLECVQDMDHENMFWYRQDPGLGLRLIYFSYDVKMKEKGDIPEGYSVSREKKERFSLILESASTNQTSMYLCASSPAGTGARGPQHFGDGTRLSIL.

CDR3 region: CASSRPIGAYEQYF. The CDR3 coding sequence is TGTGCCAGCAGCCGCCCGATCGGTGCCTACGAGCAGTACTTC. This chain uses TRBV7-9 with TRBJ2-7; no reliable D call. The germline V gene has CDR1 SEHNR and CDR2 FQNEAQ (reference sequence). V gave up 5 bases and J gave up 2 bases, with 13 bases separating them. The CDR3 is 14 residues long. Drawing the rest from reference TRBV7-9 and TRBJ2-7, the complete variable domain is DTGVSQNPRHKITKRGQNVTFRCDPISEHNRLYWYRQTLGQGPEFLTYFQNEAQLEKSRLLSDRFSAERPKGSFSTLEIQRTEQGDSAMYLCASSRPIGAYEQYFGPGTRLTVT.

The genes are TRBV27 and TRBJ1-2; the match to TRBD1 covers 9 bases. The CDR3 runs 14 residues. V was pared by 3 bases and J by 6 bases, with 5 bases of the junction left unmatched. Per germline, CDR1 MNHEY and CDR2 SMNVEV (reference sequence). CDR3 region: CASSFGDRVDGYTF. CDR3 in DNA: TGTGCCAGCAGTTTCGGGGACAGGGTGGATGGCTACACCTTC.

The V call is TRBV6-2 or TRBV6-3, the J call TRBJ2-7; the match to TRBD2 covers 7 bases. The CDR3 has 16 amino acids. The V segment lost 5 bases and the J segment 3 bases; nucleotides outside the gene matches: 13. Germline CDR1 reads MNHEY; CDR2 reads SVGEGT. CDR3 coding DNA: TGTGCCAGCAGTACAGAGACTAGCATGTACGGCTACGAGCAGTACTTC. It yields the protein CASSTETSMYGYEQYF.

This clone is a singleton in its sample. The rearrangement uses TRBV5-5 and TRBJ1-5; D gene ambiguous. The CDR3 length is 14 residues. Germline assignment: CDR1 SGHKS and CDR2 YYEKEE (reference sequence). The ends were cut back, 1 base at V and 7 bases at J, with 12 bases in the middle. CDR3 nucleotides: TGTGCCAGCAGCTTGTACGGGGTATCACAGCCCCAGCATTTT. It codes for CASSLYGVSQPQHF.

The chain has TRBV6-5 and TRBJ1-5; TRBD1 is a possible D gene (5 bases). The V gene lost 0 bases and the J gene lost 2 bases, with 11 bases spanning the gap. Germline V gives CDR1 MNHEY, CDR2 SVGAGI. CDR3 length: 16 amino acids. For the CDR3, the DNA is TGTGCCAGCAGTTACTCTCGGTCACAGGGCAATCAGCCCCAGCATTTT. Encoded protein: CASSYSRSQGNQPQHF.

The chain carries TRBV7-2 and TRBJ2-5; 15 bases fit TRBD2. The V segment lost 5 bases and the J segment 6 bases; nucleotides outside the gene matches: 7. Germline assignment: CDR1 SGHTA and CDR2 FQGNSA. The CDR3 is made up of 16 amino acids. The CDR3 sequence: CASSAGTSGRWKTQYF. The CDR3, as DNA: TGTGCCAGCAGCGCCGGGACTAGCGGGAGGTGGAAGACCCAGTACTTC.

CDR3 sequence reads: CASTPRGRENSPLHF. The DNA of the CDR3 is TGTGCCAGCACCCCGCGGGGGAGGGAGAATTCACCCCTCCACTTT. V usage is TRBV27 and J usage is TRBJ1-6, with D tentatively TRBD1 (5 bases). The CDR3 sequence is 15 residues long. Germline CDR1 and CDR2: MNHEY and SMNVEV (reference sequence). Trimming removed 7 bases at V and 7 bases at J, with 17 bases between.

The chain employs TRBV28 and TRBJ2-1; 8 nucleotides align to TRBD2. The CDR3 is made up of 16 amino acids. Trimming cost V 6 bases and J 2 bases; bases outside gene matches: 9. CDR1 MDHEN and CDR2 SYDVKM come from the germline V gene. The CDR3 region is CASRPEAGGPYNEQFF. The DNA for the CDR3 is TGTGCCAGCAGGCCCGAGGCGGGAGGCCCCTACAATGAGCAGTTCTTC.

J is TRBJ1-2 and V is TRBV13, with TRBD1 matching 7 bases. V trimming: 0 bases; J trimming: 8 bases; junction bases outside the gene matches: 6. This CDR3 contains 14 residues. Germline V CDR1 and CDR2: PRHDT, FYEKMQ (reference sequence). CDR3 region: CASSLGRDSGGYTF. CDR3 DNA sequence: TGTGCCAGCAGCTTAGGCCGGGACAGTGGGGGCTACACCTTC.

V is TRBV2 and J is TRBJ2-7; 12 bases match TRBD1. CDR1 is SNHLY, CDR2 FYNNEI, per germline. This CDR3 is 15 amino acids long. V was pared by 7 bases and J by 5 bases, with 9 bases of the junction left unmatched. The CDR3 sequence is CASTSPGTGGHEQYF. CDR3 bases: TGTGCCAGCACCTCTCCCGGGACAGGGGGCCACGAGCAGTACTTC.

V and J are TRBV6-4 and TRBJ2-1; 8 bases align to TRBD1. CDR1 MRHNA and CDR2 SNTAGT come from the germline V gene. The CDR3 has 16 amino acids. The V segment lost 6 bases and the J segment 1 base; nucleotides outside the gene matches: 8. CDR3 loop: CASSGTGQGSYNEQFF. The CDR3 DNA follows: TGTGCCAGCAGCGGGACCGGACAGGGATCCTACAATGAGCAGTTCTTC.

The chain carries TRBV27 and TRBJ1-5, with TRBD1 as a possible D gene (5 bases). CDR3 length equals 16 residues. V lost 1 base and J lost 3, with 13 bases in between. Germline assignment: CDR1 MNHEY and CDR2 SMNVEV (reference sequence). The CDR3 DNA reads as TGTGCCAGCAGTTTATTATCCGGCGGGACCAATCAGCCCCAGCATTTT. Protein: CASSLLSGGTNQPQHF.

This clone showed up just once. The rearrangement joins TRBV7-2 to TRBJ2-7, with a possible D match to TRBD2 (6 bases). Germline CDR1 is SGHTA and CDR2 is FQGNSA. V was clipped by 1 base and J by 3 bases, with 7 bases between them. This CDR3 has 13 residues. CDR3 nucleotide sequence: TGTGCCAGCAGCTTAGGGAGGGGCTACGAGCAGTACTTC. Translation: CASSLGRGYEQYF.

This clone occurred once. The chain employs TRBV29-1 and TRBJ2-6, with TRBD1 as a possible D gene (7 bases). The V gene's germline CDR1 is SQVTM and CDR2 ANQGSEA. With 6 bases removed from V and 1 base from J, the gap between germline ends came to 10 bases. The CDR3 is 14 residues long. CDR3 nucleotides: TGCAGCGTCGGGGGACAGTCTGGGGCCAACGTCCTGACTTTC. This encodes CSVGGQSGANVLTF.

A word on this clone: Different DNA sequences within this sample yield the same CDR3. This chain uses TRBV18 with TRBJ2-7, with 8 nucleotides matching TRBD2. The CDR3 loop spans 16 amino acids. V shed 0 bases, J shed 4 bases, and the junction held 8 bases outside the gene matches. CDR1 is KGHSH and CDR2 is LQKENI in the germline V gene. This CDR3 reads CASSPPAGGGPYEQYF. CDR3 bases: TGTGCCAGCTCACCACCGGCGGGGGGTGGCCCTTACGAGCAGTACTTC. The variable domain in full, completed from reference TRBV18 and TRBJ2-7, reads NAGVMQNPRHLVRRRGQEARLRCSPMKGHSHVYWYRQLPEEGLKFMVYLQKENIIDESGMPKERFSAEFPKEGPSILRIQQVVRGDSAAYFCASSPPAGGGPYEQYFGPGTRLTVT.

This sequence joins TRBV27 and TRBJ1-1; D is possibly TRBD1 (5 bases). The CDR3 has 15 amino acids. Looked up from germline, CDR1 is MNHEY and CDR2 is SMNVEV (reference sequence). The V and J ends lost 3 bases and 0 bases respectively, with 11 bases between them. CDR3 in amino acids: CASSLAGFMNTEAFF. The DNA for the CDR3 is TGTGCCAGCAGTTTGGCAGGGTTCATGAACACTGAAGCTTTCTTT.

This clone was detected only once. The chain is built from TRBV27 and TRBJ2-1; the match to TRBD2 covers 10 bases. The germline V gene encodes CDR1 MNHEY and CDR2 SMNVEV (reference sequence). CDR3 length: 14 residues. Trimming cost V 5 bases and J 10 bases; bases outside gene matches: 8. CDR3 sequence reads: CASSDQRLAGEQFF. CDR3 nucleotides: TGTGCCAGCAGTGACCAGCGACTAGCGGGCGAGCAGTTCTTC.

The CDR3: CAISESQGDEQYF. CDR3 bases: TGTGCCATCAGTGAGTCACAGGGGGACGAGCAGTACTTC. This chain connects TRBV10-3 to TRBJ2-7; 8 bases are a match to TRBD1. The V gene's germline CDR1 is ENHRY and CDR2 SYGVKD. V trimming: 0 bases; J trimming: 5 bases; junction bases outside the gene matches: 0. This CDR3 has 13 amino acids.

The rearrangement links TRBV5-1 to TRBJ2-5; 13 bases match TRBD2. The J segment lost 0 bases and the V segment lost 0 bases, leaving 2 bases of the junction unmatched. The V gene's germline CDR1 is SGHRS and CDR2 YFSETQ. The CDR3 is 17 residues long. CDR3 residues: CASSLAGLAGYQETQYF. The CDR3 DNA follows: TGCGCCAGCAGCTTGGCGGGACTAGCGGGGTACCAAGAGACCCAGTACTTC.

In this sample, this clone turned up once. V is TRBV7-3 and J is TRBJ1-1; D is uncertain. CDR3 length: 13 amino acids. V shed 5 bases and J shed 0 bases, with 7 bases lying between them. Germline V gene lookup returns CDR1 SGHTA and CDR2 FQGTGA. The CDR3 is CASSTGMNTEAFF. The CDR3 DNA follows: TGTGCCAGCAGCACCGGTATGAACACTGAAGCTTTCTTT.